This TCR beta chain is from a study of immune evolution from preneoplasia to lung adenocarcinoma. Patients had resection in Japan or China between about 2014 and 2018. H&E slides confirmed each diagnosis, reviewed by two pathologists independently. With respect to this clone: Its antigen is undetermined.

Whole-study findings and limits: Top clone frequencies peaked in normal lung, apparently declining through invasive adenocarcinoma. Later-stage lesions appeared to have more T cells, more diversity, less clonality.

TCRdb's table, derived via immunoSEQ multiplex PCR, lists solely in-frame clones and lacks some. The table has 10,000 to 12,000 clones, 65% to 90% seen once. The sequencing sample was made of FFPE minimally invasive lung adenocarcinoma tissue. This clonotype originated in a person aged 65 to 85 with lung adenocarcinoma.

In nucleotides, the CDR3 is TGTGCCATCAGTGAGTCAGATTCCTATGGCTACACCTTC. The encoded protein is CAISESDSYGYTF. The chain employs TRBV10-3 and TRBJ1-2; no clear D. Germline V gene data show CDR1 as ENHRY and CDR2 as SYGVKD. The CDR3 runs to 13 residues. Trimming stripped 0 bases from V and 4 bases from J, with 6 bases between.